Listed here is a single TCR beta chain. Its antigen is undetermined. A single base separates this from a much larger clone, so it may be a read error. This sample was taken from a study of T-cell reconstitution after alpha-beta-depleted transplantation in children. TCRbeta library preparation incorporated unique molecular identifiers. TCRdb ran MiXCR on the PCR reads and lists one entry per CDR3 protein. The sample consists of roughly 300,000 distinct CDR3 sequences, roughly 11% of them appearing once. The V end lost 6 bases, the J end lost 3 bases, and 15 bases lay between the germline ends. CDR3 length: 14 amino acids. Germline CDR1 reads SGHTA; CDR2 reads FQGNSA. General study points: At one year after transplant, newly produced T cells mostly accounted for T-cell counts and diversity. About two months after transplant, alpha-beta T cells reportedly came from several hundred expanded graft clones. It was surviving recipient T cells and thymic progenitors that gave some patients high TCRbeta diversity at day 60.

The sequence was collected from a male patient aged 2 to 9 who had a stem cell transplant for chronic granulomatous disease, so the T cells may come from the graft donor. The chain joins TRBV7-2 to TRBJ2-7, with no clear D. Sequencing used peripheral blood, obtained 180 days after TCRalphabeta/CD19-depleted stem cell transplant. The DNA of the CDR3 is TGTGCCAGCAGTCCCAGCGTGGGTTTCTACGAGCAGTACTTC. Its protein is CASSPSVGFYEQYF.